The clone carrying this T cell receptor (beta chain) was detected many times. V gave up 4 bases and J gave up 11 bases, with 14 bases separating them. In germline, CDR1 is SQVTM, CDR2 ANQGSEA. CDR3 size: 11 residues. TCRdb ran MiXCR on the RT-PCR reads and lists one entry per CDR3 protein. The table has more than 550,000 distinct CDR3 sequences, about 14% seen once. This receptor was obtained from a female donor in good health, serving as a healthy control. Material for sequencing was memory CD4+ T cells from blood. This chain connects TRBV29-1 to TRBJ1-2; tentative D call: TRBD1 (6 bases). The CDR3 protein is CSVVRGFEYTF. CDR3 sequence (DNA): TGCAGCGTTGTGAGGGGGTTTGAGTACACCTTC.